The sequence of this T cell receptor (beta chain) was determined in a study of vaccination effects on CD4 cells after COVID-19. Study outcomes and limitations: Long after vaccination, the clones induced by infection and by vaccine shrank markedly in size.

The CDR3 is 14 residues long. Trimming pared 1 base from V and 7 bases from J, leaving 11 bases between. Germline CDR1 reads SGHRS; CDR2 reads YFSETQ. As for this clone: Its target is unknown.

Data came from immunoSEQ multiplex PCR; TCRdb stores just in-frame clones and leaves some out. The sample includes about 31,000 clones, about 63% seen only once; the top ten take 25% to 30%. Viral peptide pools were used in the ViraFEST assay to expand antigen-specific CD4+ T cells, and sequencing came afterward. Subsequent to a culture period of 10 to 11 days, CD4+ T cells were isolated. The clonotype comes from a human donor who received a COVID-19 vaccine. The chain employs TRBV5-1 and TRBJ1-4, with D maybe TRBD1 (5 bases). The material sequenced was CD4+ T cells from PBMCs cultured with HCoV-229E spike peptides, taken before COVID-19 vaccination. The CDR3: CASSLRQGVEKLFF. CDR3 in DNA: TGCGCCAGCAGCTTGAGGCAGGGAGTTGAAAAACTGTTTTTT.